The 15 T cell receptor beta chains presented below share a single source sample, sequenced in a study of shared clonotypes between healthy human individuals. Using immunoSEQ multiplex PCR, the repertoire was profiled, and TCRdb retains in-frame clones only, with some absent. Here the sample spans millions of clones, around nine tenths being singletons. The sample taken for sequencing was naive CD4+ T cells sorted from blood. Described subset: CD45RA+ positively selected. These receptors were obtained from a young man in good health.

This CDR3 reads CASSSGQEIYEQFF. DNA of the CDR3: TGCGCCAGCAGCTCGGGACAGGAAATCTATGAGCAGTTCTTC. This sequence joins TRBV5-1 and TRBJ2-1, with 8 bases aligning to TRBD1. Looked up from germline, CDR1 is SGHRS and CDR2 is YFSETQ. The J segment lost 8 bases and the V segment lost 3 bases, leaving 7 bases of the junction unmatched. The CDR3 spans 14 residues.

This clone was counted a single time. The chain carries TRBV2 and TRBJ2-1; TRBD2 aligns across 12 bases. The CDR3 totals 14 residues. Germline V CDR1 and CDR2: SNHLY, FYNNEI. V lost 3 bases to trimming and J lost 10 bases; unmatched junction nucleotides: 4. As DNA, the CDR3 is TGTGCCAGCAGTGAGACTAGCGGGAGTGGCGAGCAGTTCTTC. The encoded protein is CASSETSGSGEQFF.

This clone was recorded once. The rearrangement links TRBV5-6 to TRBJ2-1, with no clear D. Per germline, CDR1 SGHDT and CDR2 YYEEEE. Trimming left V 0 bases short and J 8 bases short, with 9 bases between. The CDR3 runs 13 residues. The CDR3 reads CASSLAGTYEQFF. In DNA, the CDR3 is TGTGCCAGCAGCTTGGCGGGTACCTATGAGCAGTTCTTC.

DNA for the CDR3: TGTGCTAGTGGTTTGCCAAGCCTACTAGCGGCGGGGTCGACGGCCCAGTACTTC. It is translated as CASGLPSLLAAGSTAQYF. The chain employs TRBV12-5 and TRBJ2-5, with 8 bases matching TRBD2. V lost 2 bases, J lost 9 bases, and 20 bases stayed unmatched. CDR3 length: 18 amino acids. Germline values: CDR1 LGHNT, CDR2 FRNRAP.

The chain recombines TRBV29-1 with TRBJ2-7; TRBD1 matches 7 bases. With V trimmed by 8 bases and J by 6 bases, 7 bases remained unmatched. The CDR3 is 11 residues long. CDR1 and CDR2 (germline): SQVTM, ANQGSEA. The CDR3 loop reads CSNPTGPEQYF. CDR3 DNA: TGCAGCAACCCGACAGGGCCCGAGCAGTACTTC.

V usage is TRBV10-2 and J usage is TRBJ1-6; D possibly corresponds to TRBD1 (6 bases). CDR1 is WSHSY and CDR2 is SAAADI in the germline V gene. V gave up 8 bases and J gave up 2 bases, with 10 bases separating them. The CDR3 has 14 residues. CDR3 in DNA: TGCGCCAGCGTCGGGGGGCCCTATAATTCACCCCTCCACTTT. It translates to CASVGGPYNSPLHF.

This chain links TRBV28 with TRBJ1-2; TRBD1 is a possible D gene (5 bases). This CDR3 contains 13 residues. V lost 4 bases to trimming and J lost 5 bases, with 11 bases between them. Germline V CDR1 and CDR2: MDHEN, SYDVKM. The CDR3 sequence is CASSSNRRYGYTF. The CDR3 DNA is TGTGCCAGCAGTTCCAACAGGAGGTATGGCTACACCTTC.

The chain employs TRBV18 and TRBJ1-1; D is possibly TRBD1 (5 bases). V dropped 6 bases and J dropped 4 bases, with 12 bases sitting between them. The length of the CDR3 is 13 residues. The V gene's germline CDR1 is KGHSH and CDR2 LQKENI. The CDR3 here is CASSQGMGTEAFF. Written as DNA, the CDR3 is TGTGCCAGCTCCCAGGGCATGGGCACTGAAGCTTTCTTT. Complete variable domain (other parts from reference TRBV18 and TRBJ1-1): NAGVMQNPRHLVRRRGQEARLRCSPMKGHSHVYWYRQLPEEGLKFMVYLQKENIIDESGMPKERFSAEFPKEGPSILRIQQVVRGDSAAYFCASSQGMGTEAFFGQGTRLTVV.

The chain is built from TRBV19 and TRBJ2-2; D gene uncertain. Germline CDR1 and CDR2: LNHDA and SQIVND (reference sequence). The CDR3 is made up of 14 amino acids. Trimming cost V 1 base and J 7 bases, with 10 bases left between them. The CDR3 here is CASSIGVEGGELFF. As DNA, the CDR3 is TGTGCCAGTAGTATAGGGGTTGAAGGCGGGGAGCTGTTTTTT.

This clone was counted only a few times. A junction boundary mismatches the germline segment, possibly from a read error. V and J are TRBV2 and TRBJ1-2; possibly TRBD1 for D (6 bases). Germline CDR1 SNHLY, CDR2 FYNNEI. This CDR3 has 11 amino acids. The CDR3 is CASSIRDIRLF. The CDR3 DNA reads as TGTGCCAGCAGCATAAGGGACATTCGCCTCTTC.

The chain joins TRBV7-9 to TRBJ2-1, with D possibly matching TRBD1 (8 bases). V was trimmed by 3 bases and J by 6 bases, leaving 24 bases between them. The CDR3 length is 18 residues. CDR1 and CDR2 (germline): SEHNR, FQNEAQ (reference sequence). In DNA, the CDR3 is TGTGCCAGCAGCTTGGACAGGGCCGGCCGGGGGAGGGTCAATGAGCAGTTCTTC. This encodes CASSLDRAGRGRVNEQFF.

In the case of this clone: The sample carries other DNA sequences with the same CDR3. The CDR3: CASSVDRNYGYTF. CDR3 sequence (DNA): TGTGCCAGCAGTGTCGACAGGAACTATGGCTACACCTTC. V gene TRBV2 combines with J gene TRBJ1-2; tentatively, D is TRBD1 (6 bases). This CDR3 comprises 13 residues. The V and J ends lost 4 bases and 2 bases respectively, with 8 bases between them. The germline CDR1 and CDR2 sequences are SNHLY and FYNNEI.

This clone was observed a single time. CDR3 protein: CASSPRGGGPYEQYF. The CDR3 coding sequence is TGTGCCAGCAGCCCCCGTGGCGGGGGCCCCTACGAGCAGTACTTC. The chain employs TRBV9 and TRBJ2-7; the D gene is possibly TRBD2 (7 bases). Trimming stripped 4 bases from V and 2 bases from J, with 16 bases between. The CDR3 has 15 amino acids. Germline loops: CDR1 SGDLS, CDR2 YYNGEE.

About this clone: Within the sample, other DNA sequences also encode this same CDR3. CDR3: CASSVVGGSYNEQFF. CDR3 sequence (DNA): TGTGCCAGCAGCGTAGTAGGAGGGTCCTACAATGAGCAGTTCTTC. The V gene is TRBV9, the J gene TRBJ2-1; perhaps TRBD2 as D (6 bases). This CDR3 has 15 amino acids. V was cut by 0 bases and J by 1 base, with 8 bases left in between. Germline V gene lookup returns CDR1 SGDLS and CDR2 YYNGEE.

The chain employs TRBV4-1 and TRBJ2-5, with 11 positions matching TRBD1. Germline V gene sequence: CDR1 MGHRA, CDR2 YSYEKL. The CDR3 sequence is 18 residues long. Losses at the gene ends were 4 bases for V and 1 base for J; bases not matched to a gene: 11. The CDR3 protein is CASSPGQGALIGQETQYF. The CDR3 nucleotides are TGCGCCAGCAGCCCTGGACAGGGGGCGCTTATTGGCCAAGAGACCCAGTACTTC.